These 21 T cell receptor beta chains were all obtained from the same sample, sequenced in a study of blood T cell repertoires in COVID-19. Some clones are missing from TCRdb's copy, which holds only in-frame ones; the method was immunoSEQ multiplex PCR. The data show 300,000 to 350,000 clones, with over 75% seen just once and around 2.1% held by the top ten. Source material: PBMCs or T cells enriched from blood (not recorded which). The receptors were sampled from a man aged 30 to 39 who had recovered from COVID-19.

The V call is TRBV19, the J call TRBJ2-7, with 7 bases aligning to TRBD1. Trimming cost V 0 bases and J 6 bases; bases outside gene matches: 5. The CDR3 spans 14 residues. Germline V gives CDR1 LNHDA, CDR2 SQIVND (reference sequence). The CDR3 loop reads CASSIDGTAREQYF. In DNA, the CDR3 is TGTGCCAGTAGTATAGACGGGACAGCTCGCGAGCAGTACTTC.

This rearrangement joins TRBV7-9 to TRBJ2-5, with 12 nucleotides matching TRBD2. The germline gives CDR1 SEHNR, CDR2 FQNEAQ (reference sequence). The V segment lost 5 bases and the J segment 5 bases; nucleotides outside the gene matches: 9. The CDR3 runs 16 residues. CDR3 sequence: CASSRSSGGARETQYF. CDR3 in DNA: TGTGCCAGCAGCCGTTCTAGCGGGGGGGCCCGGGAGACCCAGTACTTC.

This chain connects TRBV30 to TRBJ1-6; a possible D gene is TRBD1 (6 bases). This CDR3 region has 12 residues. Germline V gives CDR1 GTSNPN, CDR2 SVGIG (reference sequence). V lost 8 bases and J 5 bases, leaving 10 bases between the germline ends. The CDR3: CAEQGNNSPLHF. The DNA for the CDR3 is TGTGCCGAGCAGGGGAATAATTCACCCCTCCACTTT.

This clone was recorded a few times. The CDR3 coding sequence is TGCGCCAGCAGTGAGTCGTTACTAGCGGGGGGTCAGACGCAGTATTTT. It yields the protein CASSESLLAGGQTQYF. This sequence joins TRBV10-2 and TRBJ2-3; the match to TRBD2 covers 12 bases. This CDR3 contains 16 residues. The germline V gene encodes CDR1 WSHSY and CDR2 SAAADI. Trimming removed 0 bases from V and 9 bases from J; junction bases left unmatched: 7.

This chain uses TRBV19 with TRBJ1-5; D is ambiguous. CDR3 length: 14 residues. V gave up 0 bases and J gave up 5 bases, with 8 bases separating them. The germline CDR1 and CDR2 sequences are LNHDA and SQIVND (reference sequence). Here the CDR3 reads CASSIDREDQPQHF. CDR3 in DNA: TGTGCCAGTAGTATAGACCGGGAAGATCAGCCCCAGCATTTT.

The CDR3 DNA is TGTGCCAGCAGTTTAGGGCCCCGGAACACTGAAGCTTTCTTT. Encoded protein: CASSLGPRNTEAFF. The chain recombines TRBV27 with TRBJ1-1; D gene ambiguous. Trimming cost V 2 bases and J 1 base, with 8 bases left between them. Germline-derived CDR1 and CDR2 are MNHEY and SMNVEV (reference sequence). This CDR3 is built from 14 residues.

Here the CDR3 DNA reads TGCAGCGTTGGACAGGGGAGCAATCAGCCCCAGCATTTT. Translation gives CSVGQGSNQPQHF. The chain couples TRBV29-1 to TRBJ1-5; TRBD1 aligns across 8 bases. This CDR3 has 13 residues. Germline V gene lookup returns CDR1 SQVTM and CDR2 ANQGSEA. Trimming removed 4 bases from V and 1 base from J; junction bases left unmatched: 0. The entire variable domain, with the rest obtained from reference TRBV29-1 and TRBJ1-5, is as follows: SAVISQKPSRDICQRGTSLTIQCQVDSQVTMMFWYRQQPGQSLTLIATANQGSEATYESGFVIDKFPISRPNLTFSTLTVSNMSPEDSSIYLCSVGQGSNQPQHFGDGTRLSIL.

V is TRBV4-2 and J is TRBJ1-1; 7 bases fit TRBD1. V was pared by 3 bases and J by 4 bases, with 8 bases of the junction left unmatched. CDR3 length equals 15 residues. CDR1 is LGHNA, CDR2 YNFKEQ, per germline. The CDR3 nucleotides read TGTGCCAGCAGCCAGGGTGACAGGGTCTTCACTGAAGCTTTCTTT. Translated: CASSQGDRVFTEAFF.

CDR3 coding DNA: TGTGCCACCAGCAGAGATCTTCCAGGGGGAAACACCATATATTTT. This sequence encodes CATSRDLPGGNTIYF. The chain employs TRBV15 and TRBJ1-3; D might be TRBD1 (5 bases). In germline, CDR1 is LNHNV, CDR2 YYDKDF (reference sequence). Between the trimmed V and J ends, which lost 0 bases and 4 bases, there was a span of 10 bases. This CDR3 is 15 amino acids long.

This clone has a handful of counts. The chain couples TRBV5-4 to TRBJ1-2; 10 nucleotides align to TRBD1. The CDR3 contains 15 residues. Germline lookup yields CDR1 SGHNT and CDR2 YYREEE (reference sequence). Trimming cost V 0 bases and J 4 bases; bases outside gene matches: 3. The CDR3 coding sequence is TGTGCCAGCAGCTTGGGACAGGGGGCATTCTATGGCTACACCTTC. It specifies CASSLGQGAFYGYTF.

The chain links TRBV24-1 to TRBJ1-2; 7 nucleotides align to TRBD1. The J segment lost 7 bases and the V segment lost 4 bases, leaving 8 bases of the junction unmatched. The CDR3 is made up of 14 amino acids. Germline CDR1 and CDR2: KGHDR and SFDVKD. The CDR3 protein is CATSETGATRGYTF. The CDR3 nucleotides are TGTGCCACCAGTGAAACAGGGGCCACACGTGGCTACACCTTC.

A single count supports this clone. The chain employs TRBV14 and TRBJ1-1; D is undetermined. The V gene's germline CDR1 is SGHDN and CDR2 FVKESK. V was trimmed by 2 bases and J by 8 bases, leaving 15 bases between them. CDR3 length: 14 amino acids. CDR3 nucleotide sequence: TGTGCCAGCAGCCAACGGGTTGCGGGCTCCGAAGCTTTCTTT. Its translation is CASSQRVAGSEAFF.

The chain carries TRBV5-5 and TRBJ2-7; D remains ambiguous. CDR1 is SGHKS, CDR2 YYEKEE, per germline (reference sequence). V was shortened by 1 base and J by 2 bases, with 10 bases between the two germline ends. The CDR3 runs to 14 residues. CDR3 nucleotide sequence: TGTGCCAGCAGCTTGTCCAGGTATCCCTACGAGCAGTACTTC. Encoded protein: CASSLSRYPYEQYF.

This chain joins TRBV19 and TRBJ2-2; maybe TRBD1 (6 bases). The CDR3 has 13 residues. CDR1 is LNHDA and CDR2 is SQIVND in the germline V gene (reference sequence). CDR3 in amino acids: CAVGTNQVGELFF. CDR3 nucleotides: TGTGCGGTGGGGACAAACCAGGTCGGGGAGCTGTTTTTT.

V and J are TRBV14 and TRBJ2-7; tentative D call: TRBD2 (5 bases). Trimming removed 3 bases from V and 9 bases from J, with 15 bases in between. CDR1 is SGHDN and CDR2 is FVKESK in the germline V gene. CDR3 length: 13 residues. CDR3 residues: CASSHGGSPSQYF. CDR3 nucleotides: TGTGCCAGCAGCCACGGAGGATCCCCTTCGCAGTACTTC.

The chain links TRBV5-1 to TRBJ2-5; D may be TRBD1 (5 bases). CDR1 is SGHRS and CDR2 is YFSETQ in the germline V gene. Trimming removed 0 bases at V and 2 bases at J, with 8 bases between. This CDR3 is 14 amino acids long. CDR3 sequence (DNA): TGCGCCAGCAGCTTGGACAGGTTTCAAGAGACCCAGTACTTC. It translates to CASSLDRFQETQYF.

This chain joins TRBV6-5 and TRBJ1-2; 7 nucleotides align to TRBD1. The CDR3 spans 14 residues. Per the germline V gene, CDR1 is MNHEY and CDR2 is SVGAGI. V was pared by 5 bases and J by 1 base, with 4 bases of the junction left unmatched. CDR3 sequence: CASSTRQGNYGYTF. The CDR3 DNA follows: TGTGCCAGCAGTACTAGACAGGGTAACTATGGCTACACCTTC.

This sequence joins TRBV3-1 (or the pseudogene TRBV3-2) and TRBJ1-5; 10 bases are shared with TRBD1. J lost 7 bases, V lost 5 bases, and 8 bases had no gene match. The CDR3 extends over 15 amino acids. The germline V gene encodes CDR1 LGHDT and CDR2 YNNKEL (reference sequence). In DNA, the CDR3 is TGTGCCAGCAGCACCCGGGACAGGGGAGGACAGCCCCAGCATTTT. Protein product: CASSTRDRGGQPQHF.

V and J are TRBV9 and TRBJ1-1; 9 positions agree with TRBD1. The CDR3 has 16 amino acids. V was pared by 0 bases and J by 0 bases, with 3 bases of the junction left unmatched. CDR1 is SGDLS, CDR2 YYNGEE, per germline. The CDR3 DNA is TGTGCCAGCAGCGTAGGGGACAGGGCCATGAACACTGAAGCTTTCTTT. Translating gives CASSVGDRAMNTEAFF.

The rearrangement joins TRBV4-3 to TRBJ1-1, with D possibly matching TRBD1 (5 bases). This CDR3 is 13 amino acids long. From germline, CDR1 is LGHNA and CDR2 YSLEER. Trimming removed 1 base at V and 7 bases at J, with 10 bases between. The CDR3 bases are TGCGCCAGCAGCCAAGGCAGGGAGGTTGAAGCTTTCTTT. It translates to CASSQGREVEAFF.

As DNA, the CDR3 is TGTGCCAGCAGTTTTTTTCTCAGGGGGTTCCCTGGAAACACCATATATTTT. Translation: CASSFFLRGFPGNTIYF. J is TRBJ1-3 and V is TRBV2; 7 bases line up with TRBD1. Germline trimming cut 5 bases from V and 2 bases from J; bases unmatched to any gene: 12. Germline assignment: CDR1 SNHLY and CDR2 FYNNEI. CDR3 size: 17 residues.